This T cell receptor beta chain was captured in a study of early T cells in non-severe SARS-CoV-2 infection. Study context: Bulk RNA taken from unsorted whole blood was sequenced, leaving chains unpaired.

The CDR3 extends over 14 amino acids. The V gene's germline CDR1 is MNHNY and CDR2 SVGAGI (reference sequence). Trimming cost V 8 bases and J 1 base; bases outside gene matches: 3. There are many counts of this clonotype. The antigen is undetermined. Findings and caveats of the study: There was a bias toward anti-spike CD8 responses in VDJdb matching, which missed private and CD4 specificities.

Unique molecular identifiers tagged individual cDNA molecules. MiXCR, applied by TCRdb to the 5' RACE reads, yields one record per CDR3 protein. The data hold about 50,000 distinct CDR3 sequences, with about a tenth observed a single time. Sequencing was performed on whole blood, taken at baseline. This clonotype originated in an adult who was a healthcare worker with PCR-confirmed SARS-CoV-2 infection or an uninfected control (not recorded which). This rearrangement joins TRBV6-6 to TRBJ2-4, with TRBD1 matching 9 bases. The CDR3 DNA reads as TGTGCCAGCGGAGGGACAGGGGCCAAAAACATTCAGTACTTC. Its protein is CASGGTGAKNIQYF.